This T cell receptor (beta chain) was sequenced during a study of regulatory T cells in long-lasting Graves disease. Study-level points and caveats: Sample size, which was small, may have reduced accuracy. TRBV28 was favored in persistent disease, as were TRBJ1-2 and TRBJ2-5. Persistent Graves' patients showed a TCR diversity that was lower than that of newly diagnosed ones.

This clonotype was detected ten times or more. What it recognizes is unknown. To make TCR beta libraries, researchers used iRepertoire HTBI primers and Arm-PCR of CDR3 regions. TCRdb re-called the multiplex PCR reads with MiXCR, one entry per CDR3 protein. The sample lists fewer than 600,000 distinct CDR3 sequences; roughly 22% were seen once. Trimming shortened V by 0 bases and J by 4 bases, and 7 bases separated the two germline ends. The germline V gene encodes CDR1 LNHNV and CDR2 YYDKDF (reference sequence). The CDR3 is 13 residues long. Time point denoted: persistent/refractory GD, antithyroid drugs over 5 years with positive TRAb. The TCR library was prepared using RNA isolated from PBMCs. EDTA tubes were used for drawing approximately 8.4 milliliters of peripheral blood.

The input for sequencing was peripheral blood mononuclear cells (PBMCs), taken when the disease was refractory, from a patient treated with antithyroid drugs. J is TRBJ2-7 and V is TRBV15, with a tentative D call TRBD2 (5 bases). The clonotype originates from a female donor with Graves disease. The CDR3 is CATSRDRGYEQYF. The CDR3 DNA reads TGTGCCACCAGCAGAGATCGGGGTTACGAGCAGTACTTC. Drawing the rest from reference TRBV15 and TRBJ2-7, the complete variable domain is DAMVIQNPRYQVTQFGKPVTLSCSQTLNHNVMYWYQQKSSQAPKLLFHYYDKDFNNEADTPDNFQSRRPNTSFCFLDIRSPGLGDTAMYLCATSRDRGYEQYFGPGTRLTVT.